One sample yielded the 18 T cell receptor beta chains listed below, sequenced in a study of blood T cell repertoires in COVID-19. Assay used: immunoSEQ multiplex PCR; TCRdb lists only in-frame clones, some missing. This sample yields approximately 280,000 clones, of which around 85% are seen a single time; roughly 11% belongs to the top ten. Sequenced material: peripheral blood. The source is a woman aged 70 to 79 with acute or convalescent COVID-19.

The sample holds one count of this clone. The chain has TRBV9 and TRBJ1-5, with unresolved D. The germline CDR1 and CDR2 sequences are SGDLS and YYNGEE. The CDR3 is 15 amino acids. Trimming took off 0 bases at V and 4 bases at J, with 11 bases between the two ends. The CDR3 DNA is TGTGCCAGCAGCGTAGGGGAGGCCGGGAATCAGCCCCAGCATTTT. Encoded protein: CASSVGEAGNQPQHF.

This clone was found once. The rearrangement uses TRBV4-2 and TRBJ2-2, with D possibly TRBD1 on 5 matching bases. The CDR3 covers 14 residues. Trimming cost V 1 base and J 6 bases, with 9 bases left between them. Per germline, CDR1 LGHNA and CDR2 YNFKEQ. The CDR3 reads CASSQVKGSGELFF. In DNA form, the CDR3 reads TGTGCCAGCAGCCAAGTGAAGGGGTCCGGGGAGCTGTTTTTT.

The chain uses TRBV10-1 and TRBJ2-7, with 7 bases fitting TRBD1. Germline CDR1 is WNHNN and CDR2 is SYGVQD (reference sequence). V trimming: 4 bases; J trimming: 7 bases; junction bases outside the gene matches: 10. CDR3 length equals 14 residues. The CDR3 DNA sequence: TGCGCCAGCAGTGTATGGCAGGGGGAAGGGGAGCAGTACTTC. It encodes CASSVWQGEGEQYF.

With regard to this clone: This same CDR3 is encoded by further DNA sequences in the sample. The gene calls are TRBV20-1 and TRBJ1-2; D gene ambiguous. Trimming took off 2 bases at V and 5 bases at J, with 6 bases between the two ends. Germline V gene lookup returns CDR1 DFQATT and CDR2 SNEGSKA (reference sequence). The length of the CDR3 is 11 residues. CDR3 protein: CSARTGYGYTF. CDR3 DNA sequence: TGCAGTGCTAGAACGGGGTATGGCTACACCTTC.

This chain links TRBV27 with TRBJ2-1; 8 positions agree with TRBD1. Germline lookup yields CDR1 MNHEY and CDR2 SMNVEV (reference sequence). The CDR3 extends over 18 amino acids. J lost 0 bases, V lost 6 bases, and 13 bases had no gene match. The CDR3 sequence is CASRPGQDGAVSYNEQFF. As DNA, the CDR3 is TGTGCCAGCAGACCGGGACAGGATGGGGCCGTCTCCTACAATGAGCAGTTCTTC.

The V call is TRBV28, the J call TRBJ1-5, with a weak D call TRBD1 (6 bases). Germline V gene data show CDR1 as MDHEN and CDR2 as SYDVKM. Deletions cut 5 bases from V and 4 bases from J, with 15 bases between. This CDR3 has 15 amino acids. CDR3 residues: CASSILPGANQPQHF. The CDR3 region has the DNA TGTGCCAGCAGTATCCTCCCAGGGGCTAATCAGCCCCAGCATTTT.

The chain links TRBV27 to TRBJ2-3; D unclear. V shed 4 bases and J shed 1 base, with 12 bases lying between them. This CDR3 spans 15 amino acids. Looked up from germline, CDR1 is MNHEY and CDR2 is SMNVEV (reference sequence). CDR3 in amino acids: CASSSESSGTDTQYF. CDR3 nucleotides: TGTGCCAGCAGTTCTGAGTCAAGTGGCACAGATACGCAGTATTTT.

The chain joins TRBV7-2 to TRBJ2-1, with unresolved D. Germline V gene sequence: CDR1 SGHTA, CDR2 FQGNSA. V lost 2 bases and J 4 bases, leaving 9 bases between the germline ends. This CDR3 is 14 amino acids long. CDR3 DNA sequence: TGTGCCAGCAGCTTAACGGGTTCTTACAATGAGCAGTTCTTC. Amino acid sequence: CASSLTGSYNEQFF.

This clone was observed a few times. Other nucleotide sequences in the sample specify the same CDR3. The V call is TRBV18, the J call TRBJ1-2; maybe TRBD1 (5 bases). CDR1 is KGHSH and CDR2 is LQKENI in the germline V gene. CDR3 length: 13 residues. V lost 3 bases, J lost 2 bases, and 7 bases lay in between. The CDR3 is CASSPDKNYGYTF. CDR3 coding DNA: TGTGCCAGCTCACCGGACAAGAACTATGGCTACACCTTC.

The genes are TRBV28 and TRBJ1-5; 8 nucleotides agree with TRBD1. Germline V gives CDR1 MDHEN, CDR2 SYDVKM. There are 17 residues in the CDR3. V dropped 2 bases and J dropped 7; count of bases not matched to a gene: 13. CDR3 nucleotides: TGTGCCAGCAGTTTAGGGGGGGTCAGGGGGCTGAGGCAGCCCCAGCATTTT. This sequence encodes CASSLGGVRGLRQPQHF. Drawing the rest from reference TRBV28 and TRBJ1-5, the complete variable domain is DVKVTQSSRYLVKRTGEKVFLECVQDMDHENMFWYRQDPGLGLRLIYFSYDVKMKEKGDIPEGYSVSREKKERFSLILESASTNQTSMYLCASSLGGVRGLRQPQHFGDGTRLSIL.

V gene TRBV5-1 combines with J gene TRBJ1-1; a possible D gene is TRBD1 (6 bases). The CDR3 covers 14 residues. The germline CDR1 and CDR2 sequences are SGHRS and YFSETQ. V was shortened by 1 base and J by 4 bases, with 11 bases between the two germline ends. The CDR3 spells CASSLRDTGTEAFF. The CDR3 DNA reads TGCGCCAGCAGCTTGAGGGACACCGGCACTGAAGCTTTCTTT.

V is TRBV18 and J is TRBJ1-5; D gene ambiguous. The length of the CDR3 is 14 residues. CDR1 and CDR2 from the germline V gene are KGHSH and LQKENI. The V gene lost 4 bases and the J gene lost 5 bases, with 12 bases spanning the gap. The CDR3 loop reads CASSLYSSDQPQHF. CDR3 nucleotides: TGTGCCAGCTCACTCTACAGTTCCGATCAGCCCCAGCATTTT.

The chain uses TRBV18 and TRBJ1-2; D call uncertain. This CDR3 contains 12 residues. The V gene lost 1 base and the J gene lost 8 bases, with 8 bases spanning the gap. Germline V gene sequence: CDR1 KGHSH, CDR2 LQKENI. The CDR3 DNA follows: TGTGCCAGCTCACCACGGGGAGTCGGCTACACCTTC. The encoded protein is CASSPRGVGYTF.

V usage is TRBV18 and J usage is TRBJ1-5; no reliable D call. The CDR3 extends over 13 amino acids. Trimming cost V 6 bases and J 4 bases, with 10 bases left between them. Germline-derived CDR1 and CDR2 are KGHSH and LQKENI. Here the CDR3 reads CASSPSTNQPQHF. The CDR3 DNA follows: TGTGCCAGCTCCCCGTCAACAAATCAGCCCCAGCATTTT.

The chain is built from TRBV7-9 and TRBJ1-1; 8 bases are a match to TRBD1. Germline lookup yields CDR1 SEHNR and CDR2 FQNEAQ (reference sequence). The V and J ends lost 0 bases and 4 bases, in that order; junction bases with no gene match: 13. This CDR3 spans 18 amino acids. The CDR3 DNA reads as TGTGCCAGCAGCTTAGCGTTGGATTCCAGGGGGCTTGGCACTGAAGCTTTCTTT. Translation gives CASSLALDSRGLGTEAFF. The full variable domain, completed using reference TRBV7-9 and TRBJ1-1, is DTGVSQNPRHKITKRGQNVTFRCDPISEHNRLYWYRQTLGQGPEFLTYFQNEAQLEKSRLLSDRFSAERPKGSFSTLEIQRTEQGDSAMYLCASSLALDSRGLGTEAFFGQGTRLTVV.

The chain carries TRBV5-1 and TRBJ1-1, with 10 bases matching TRBD1. The V and J ends lost 0 bases and 10 bases, in that order; junction bases with no gene match: 9. Germline V gene data show CDR1 as SGHRS and CDR2 as YFSETQ. The CDR3 is 15 residues long. The CDR3 region is CASSLGQGAPAVAFF. CDR3 sequence (DNA): TGCGCCAGCAGCTTGGGACAGGGGGCTCCTGCTGTAGCTTTCTTT.

The chain uses TRBV19 and TRBJ1-5; maybe TRBD1 (6 bases). V dropped 6 bases and J dropped 11 bases, with 17 bases sitting between them. The CDR3 totals 13 residues. CDR1 and CDR2 from the germline V gene are LNHDA and SQIVND (reference sequence). The CDR3 DNA is TGTGCCAGTAGGGAGAGTCGAGGGGGAGCCCAGCATTTT. This codes for CASRESRGGAQHF.

This chain uses TRBV6-4 with TRBJ1-1, with 8 nucleotides matching TRBD1. The CDR3 is 13 residues long. Trimming removed 5 bases from V and 5 bases from J; junction bases left unmatched: 4. Germline assignment: CDR1 MRHNA and CDR2 SNTAGT. The CDR3 reads CASSQGAGTEAFF. The DNA for the CDR3 is TGTGCCAGCAGTCAGGGGGCTGGAACTGAAGCTTTCTTT.